These 23 T cell receptor beta chains originate from one sample sequenced in a study of graft-versus-host responses after intestinal transplantation. Their cognate antigens are unknown. The assay was immunoSEQ multiplex PCR, and TCRdb's table has in-frame clones only and misses some. The table lists over 100,000 clones, around 90% of them singletons, with under 0.3% in the top ten. The sequencing used unstimulated CD4+ T cells sorted from spleen or lymph node cells, collected before transplant. Receptors originate from a human donor who was the organ donor for an intestinal transplant.

The CDR3: CASSPLAGNTGELFF. The CDR3 coding sequence is TGTGCCAGCAGCCCCCTAGCGGGGAACACCGGGGAGCTGTTTTTT. The rearrangement links TRBV5-6 to TRBJ2-2; 8 bases agree with TRBD2. Losses at the gene ends were 4 bases for V and 1 base for J; bases not matched to a gene: 3. From germline, CDR1 is SGHDT and CDR2 YYEEEE. There are 15 residues in the CDR3.

The J gene is TRBJ2-1, the V gene TRBV4-3; D gene unclear. This CDR3 comprises 13 residues. Per germline, CDR1 LGHNA and CDR2 YSLEER. V lost 4 bases and J lost 5, with 9 bases in between. Here the CDR3 reads CASSPQIDNEQFF. The CDR3 coding sequence is TGCGCCAGCAGCCCCCAAATCGACAATGAGCAGTTCTTC.

CDR3 sequence reads: CSVRQGDTEAFF. In nucleotides, the CDR3 is TGCAGCGTCAGACAGGGGGACACTGAAGCTTTCTTT. The chain carries TRBV29-1 and TRBJ1-1; 9 bases line up with TRBD1. Germline lookup yields CDR1 SQVTM and CDR2 ANQGSEA. V lost 6 bases, J lost 3 bases, and 2 bases stayed unmatched. CDR3 length: 12 amino acids.

The genes are TRBV6-5 and TRBJ1-2, with a weak D call TRBD1 (5 bases). With 2 bases removed from V and 4 bases from J, the gap between germline ends came to 17 bases. The CDR3 contains 16 residues. Per the germline V gene, CDR1 is MNHEY and CDR2 is SVGAGI. DNA of the CDR3: TGTGCCAGCAGTTACCCAGGGCACGGAGTAAGCTATGGCTACACCTTC. This sequence encodes CASSYPGHGVSYGYTF.

The rearrangement uses TRBV6-5 and TRBJ2-3, with TRBD2 matching 7 bases. With 5 bases clipped from V and 5 bases from J, the junction kept 10 bases outside the gene matches. CDR1 is MNHEY and CDR2 is SVGAGI in the germline V gene. The length of the CDR3 is 15 residues. The CDR3 DNA is TGTGCCAGCAGTCGAGCGGGGATAGCGGGAGATACGCAGTATTTT. Its translation is CASSRAGIAGDTQYF.

The genes are TRBV19 and TRBJ2-1, with D uncertain. The CDR3 spans 14 residues. Between the trimmed V and J ends, which lost 2 bases and 2 bases, there was a span of 7 bases. Germline V gene data show CDR1 as LNHDA and CDR2 as SQIVND (reference sequence). In DNA, the CDR3 is TGTGCCAGTAGTATACAGCTTACCTACAATGAGCAGTTCTTC. It yields the protein CASSIQLTYNEQFF.

The chain employs TRBV2 and TRBJ1-5, with TRBD1 matching over 8 bases. The CDR3 runs to 16 residues. The V gene's germline CDR1 is SNHLY and CDR2 FYNNEI. After removal of 4 bases from V and 4 bases from J, the junction contained 9 bases not matched to a gene. The CDR3 region has the DNA TGTGCCAGCAGTGCCAGGGGGCGGGCAGATAATCAGCCCCAGCATTTT. Translation: CASSARGRADNQPQHF.

A single count supports this clone. The J gene is TRBJ2-1, the V gene TRBV18, with D possibly TRBD2 on 6 matching bases. V lost 0 bases, J lost 1 base, and 22 bases lay in between. The CDR3 has 20 amino acids. Germline CDR1 and CDR2: KGHSH and LQKENI. The CDR3 DNA reads as TGTGCCAGCTCACCACCACACCTCAGTCCCCGCGGGACTTCCTACAATGAGCAGTTCTTC. Its translation is CASSPPHLSPRGTSYNEQFF.

The rearrangement links TRBV11-2 to TRBJ1-1, with TRBD1 as a possible D gene (5 bases). This CDR3 comprises 13 residues. Trimming left V 5 bases short and J 0 bases short, with 7 bases between. Germline V gene data show CDR1 as SGHAT and CDR2 as FQNNGV. In DNA form, the CDR3 reads TGTGCCAGCAGCCGACAGATGAACACTGAAGCTTTCTTT. Amino acids: CASSRQMNTEAFF.

This chain connects TRBV2 to TRBJ2-2; TRBD2 aligns across 8 bases. This CDR3 is 14 amino acids long. V was clipped by 4 bases and J by 5 bases; unmatched bases: 3. Germline lookup yields CDR1 SNHLY and CDR2 FYNNEI. CDR3 DNA: TGTGCCAGCAGTGTATCTAGCGGGACCGGGGAGCTGTTTTTT. The encoded protein is CASSVSSGTGELFF.

The chain combines TRBV5-1 with TRBJ2-7, with a weak D call TRBD2 (5 bases). CDR1 and CDR2 from the germline V gene are SGHRS and YFSETQ. CDR3 length equals 17 residues. Trimming left V 0 bases short and J 2 bases short, with 18 bases between. Here the CDR3 reads CASSLDGGDGRPYEQYF. The CDR3 DNA sequence: TGCGCCAGCAGCTTGGACGGAGGAGACGGACGGCCCTACGAGCAGTACTTC.

The table lists this clone with a count of one. The chain joins TRBV11-2 to TRBJ2-3; D tentatively fits TRBD1 or TRBD2 (5 bases each). V was shortened by 4 bases and J by 6 bases, with 5 bases between the two germline ends. From germline, CDR1 is SGHAT and CDR2 FQNNGV. This CDR3 contains 11 residues. The CDR3 loop is CASSWGDTQYF. CDR3 DNA sequence: TGTGCCAGCAGCTGGGGGGATACGCAGTATTTT.

The chain recombines TRBV25-1 with TRBJ2-7; 10 bases match TRBD1. Germline CDR1 reads MGHDK; CDR2 reads SYGVNS. The junction had 14 bases not matched to a gene; V was cut back by 2 bases and J by 4 bases. This CDR3 has 18 amino acids. The CDR3 bases are TGTGCCAGCAGTGAACCCAAGGGCCGGGACAGGGGAAATTACGAGCAGTACTTC. Amino acid sequence: CASSEPKGRDRGNYEQYF.

The rearrangement uses TRBV20-1 and TRBJ2-1; D uncertain. Germline-derived CDR1 and CDR2 are DFQATT and SNEGSKA (reference sequence). V lost 6 bases and J lost 7, with 7 bases in between. CDR3 size: 10 residues. CDR3 sequence reads: CSAARNEQFF. For the CDR3, the DNA is TGCAGTGCAGCTAGAAATGAGCAGTTCTTC.

V is TRBV4-1 and J is TRBJ2-3; perhaps D is TRBD1 or TRBD2 (6 bases each). V shed 0 bases and J shed 3 bases, with 16 bases lying between them. The CDR3 has 17 residues. Germline CDR1 reads MGHRA; CDR2 reads YSYEKL. CDR3 sequence (DNA): TGCGCCAGCAGCCAAGATAAGGGGGGCAAGAGGACAGATACGCAGTATTTT. This codes for CASSQDKGGKRTDTQYF.

This rearrangement joins TRBV5-1 to TRBJ2-1; 13 bases line up with TRBD2. The junction had 5 bases not matched to a gene; V was cut back by 3 bases and J by 8 bases. The CDR3 has 15 residues. Germline V gene lookup returns CDR1 SGHRS and CDR2 YFSETQ. CDR3 in DNA: TGCGCCAGCAGCTGGGAGACTAGCGGGAGGCATGAGCAGTTCTTC. It translates to CASSWETSGRHEQFF.

The rearrangement links TRBV7-2 to TRBJ2-7, with D perhaps being TRBD1 or TRBD2 (6 bases each). The CDR3 length is 16 residues. CDR1 is SGHTA and CDR2 is FQGNSA in the germline V gene. V lost 5 bases, J lost 3 bases, and 20 bases lay in between. The CDR3 protein is CASSRGGFGSHYEQYF. For the CDR3, the DNA is TGTGCCAGCAGCCGAGGGGGGTTCGGCAGCCACTACGAGCAGTACTTC.

J is TRBJ2-7 and V is TRBV28, with TRBD1 identical over 9 bases. The CDR3 contains 13 residues. Trimming took 6 bases from V and 6 from J; bases not matched to a gene: 6. From germline, CDR1 is MDHEN and CDR2 SYDVKM. The CDR3 sequence is CASSTGTGREQYF. The DNA for the CDR3 is TGTGCCAGCAGCACAGGGACAGGGCGCGAGCAGTACTTC.

The rearrangement links TRBV21-1 to TRBJ2-3. TRBV21-1 is classified as a pseudogene. This CDR3 has 17 amino acids. CDR3 region: CASSKGWRKLATDTQYF. The CDR3 DNA reads TGTGCCAGCAGCAAGGGCTGGCGGAAGTTGGCCACAGATACGCAGTATTTT.

The J gene is TRBJ1-2, the V gene TRBV10-3; TRBD1 matches 7 bases. With V trimmed by 5 bases and J by 7 bases, 1 base remained unmatched. The length of the CDR3 is 11 residues. From germline, CDR1 is ENHRY and CDR2 SYGVKD. CDR3 nucleotides: TGTGCCATCAGTAACAGGGGTGGCTACACCTTC. Protein sequence: CAISNRGGYTF.

The chain employs TRBV4-1 and TRBJ2-1; 11 bases fit TRBD2. After removal of 1 base from V and 4 bases from J, the junction contained 9 bases not matched to a gene. Germline V CDR1 and CDR2: MGHRA, YSYEKL. The CDR3 runs 18 residues. The CDR3: CASSQGSASGRKYNEQFF. In DNA form, the CDR3 reads TGCGCCAGCAGCCAAGGTTCTGCTAGCGGGAGGAAGTACAATGAGCAGTTCTTC.

The CDR3 reads CAWSVRGTYEQYF. CDR3 sequence (DNA): TGTGCCTGGAGTGTCAGGGGCACCTACGAGCAGTACTTC. J is TRBJ2-7 and V is TRBV30; D is possibly TRBD1 (6 bases). With 0 bases removed from V and 2 bases from J, the gap between germline ends came to 8 bases. The CDR3 is 13 amino acids. The V gene's germline CDR1 is GTSNPN and CDR2 SVGIG (reference sequence).

This chain joins TRBV10-3 and TRBJ1-1, with D possibly TRBD1 on 6 matching bases. The CDR3 covers 13 residues. Deletions cut 3 bases from V and 1 base from J, with 6 bases between. Germline V gives CDR1 ENHRY, CDR2 SYGVKD. The CDR3 sequence is CAISDRGNTEAFF. The CDR3 region has the DNA TGTGCCATCAGTGACAGGGGGAACACTGAAGCTTTCTTT.